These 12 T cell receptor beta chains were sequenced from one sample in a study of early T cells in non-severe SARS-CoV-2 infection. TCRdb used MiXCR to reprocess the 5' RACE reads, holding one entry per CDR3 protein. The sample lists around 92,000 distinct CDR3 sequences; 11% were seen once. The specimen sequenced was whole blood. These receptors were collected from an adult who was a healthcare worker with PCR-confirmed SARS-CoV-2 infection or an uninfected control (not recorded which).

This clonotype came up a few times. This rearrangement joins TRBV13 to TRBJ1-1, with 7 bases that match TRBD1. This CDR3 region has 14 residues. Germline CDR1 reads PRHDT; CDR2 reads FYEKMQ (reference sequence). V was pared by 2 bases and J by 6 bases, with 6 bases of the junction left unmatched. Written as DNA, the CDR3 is TGTGCCAGCAGCTTACCAGGGGGAGTCGCTGAAGCTTTCTTT. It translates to CASSLPGGVAEAFF.

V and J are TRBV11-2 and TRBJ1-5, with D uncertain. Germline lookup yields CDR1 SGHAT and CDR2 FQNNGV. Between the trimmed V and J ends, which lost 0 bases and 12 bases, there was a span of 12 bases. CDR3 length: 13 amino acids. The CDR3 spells CASSLDTELRQHF. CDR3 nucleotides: TGTGCCAGCAGCTTAGATACCGAATTGCGCCAGCATTTT.

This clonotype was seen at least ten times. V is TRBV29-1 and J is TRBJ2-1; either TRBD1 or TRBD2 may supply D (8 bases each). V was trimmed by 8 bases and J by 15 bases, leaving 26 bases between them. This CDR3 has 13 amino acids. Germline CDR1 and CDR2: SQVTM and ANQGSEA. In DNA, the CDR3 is TGCAGCACACAGGGGGATGATAGCGGGACTGGGTTCTTC. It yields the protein CSTQGDDSGTGFF.

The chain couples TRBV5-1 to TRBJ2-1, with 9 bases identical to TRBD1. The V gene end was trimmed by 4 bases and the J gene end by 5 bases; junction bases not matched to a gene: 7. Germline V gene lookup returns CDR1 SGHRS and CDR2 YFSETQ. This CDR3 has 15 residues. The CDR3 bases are TGCGCCAGCAGCACGGGACAGGGAGGGAACAATGAGCAGTTCTTC. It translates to CASSTGQGGNNEQFF.

Here the CDR3 DNA reads TGTGCCAGCAGGGGGACAGGGAACACTGAAGCTTTCTTT. Translated: CASRGTGNTEAFF. This chain joins TRBV2 and TRBJ1-1; 8 bases agree with TRBD1. V trimming: 6 bases; J trimming: 1 base; junction bases outside the gene matches: 1. The germline gives CDR1 SNHLY, CDR2 FYNNEI. This CDR3 is built from 13 residues.

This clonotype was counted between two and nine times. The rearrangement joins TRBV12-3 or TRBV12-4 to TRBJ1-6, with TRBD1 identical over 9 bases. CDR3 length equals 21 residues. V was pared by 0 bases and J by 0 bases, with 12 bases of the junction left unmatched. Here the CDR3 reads CASSLAVKGDRGSSYNSPLHF. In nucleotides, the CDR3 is TGTGCCAGCAGTTTAGCGGTTAAGGGCGACAGGGGGAGCTCCTATAATTCACCCCTCCACTTT.

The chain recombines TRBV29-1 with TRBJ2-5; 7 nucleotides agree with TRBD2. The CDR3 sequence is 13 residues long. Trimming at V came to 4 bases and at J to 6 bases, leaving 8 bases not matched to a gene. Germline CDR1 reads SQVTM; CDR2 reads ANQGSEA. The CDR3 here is CSVGDGTTQTQYF. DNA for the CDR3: TGCAGCGTTGGAGACGGGACTACCCAGACCCAGTACTTC.

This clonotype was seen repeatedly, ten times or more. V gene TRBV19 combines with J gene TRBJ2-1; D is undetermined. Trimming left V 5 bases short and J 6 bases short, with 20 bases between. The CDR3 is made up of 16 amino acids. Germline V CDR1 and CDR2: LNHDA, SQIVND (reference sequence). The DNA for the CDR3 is TGTGCCAGTAGTTCCTCCCTGGCAGGTCTCATCAATGAGCAGTTCTTC. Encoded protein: CASSSSLAGLINEQFF.

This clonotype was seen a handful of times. CDR3 DNA: TGTGCCAGCAGGACTACAAACACTGAAGCTTTCTTT. It is translated as CASRTTNTEAFF. This sequence joins TRBV7-9 and TRBJ1-1; D is undetermined. Trimming removed 6 bases at V and 2 bases at J, with 7 bases between. This CDR3 is 12 amino acids long. Per the germline V gene, CDR1 is SEHNR and CDR2 is FQNEAQ (reference sequence).

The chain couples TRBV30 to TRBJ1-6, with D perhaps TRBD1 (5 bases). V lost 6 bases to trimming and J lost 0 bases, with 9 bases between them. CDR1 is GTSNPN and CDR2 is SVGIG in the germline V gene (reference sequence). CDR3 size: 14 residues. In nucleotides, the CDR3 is TGTGCCTGCGGGGCTAGCTCCTATAATTCACCCCTCCACTTT. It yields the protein CACGASSYNSPLHF.

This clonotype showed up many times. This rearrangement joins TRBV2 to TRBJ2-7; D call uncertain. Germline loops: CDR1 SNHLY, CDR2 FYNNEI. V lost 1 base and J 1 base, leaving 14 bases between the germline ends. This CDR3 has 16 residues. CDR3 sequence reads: CASSEGAPYLSYEQYF. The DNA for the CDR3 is TGTGCCAGCAGTGAAGGGGCGCCGTACCTATCCTACGAGCAGTACTTC.

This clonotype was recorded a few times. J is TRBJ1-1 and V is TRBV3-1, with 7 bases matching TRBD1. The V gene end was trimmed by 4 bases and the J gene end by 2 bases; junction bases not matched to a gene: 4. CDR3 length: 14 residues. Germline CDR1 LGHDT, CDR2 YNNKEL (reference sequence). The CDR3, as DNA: TGTGCCAGCAGCCTCGGGACAGCTAACACTGAAGCTTTCTTT. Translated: CASSLGTANTEAFF.